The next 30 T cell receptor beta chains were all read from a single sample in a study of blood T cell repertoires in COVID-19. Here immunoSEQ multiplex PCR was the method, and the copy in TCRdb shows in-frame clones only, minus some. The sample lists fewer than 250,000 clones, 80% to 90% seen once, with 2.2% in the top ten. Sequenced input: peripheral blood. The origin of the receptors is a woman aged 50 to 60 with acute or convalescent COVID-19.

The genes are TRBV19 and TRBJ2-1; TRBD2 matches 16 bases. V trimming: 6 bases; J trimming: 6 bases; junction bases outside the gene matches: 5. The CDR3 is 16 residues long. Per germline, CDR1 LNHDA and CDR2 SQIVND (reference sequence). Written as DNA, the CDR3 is TGTGCCAGTAGACCGGGACTAGCGGGAGGGCTCAATGAGCAGTTCTTC. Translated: CASRPGLAGGLNEQFF. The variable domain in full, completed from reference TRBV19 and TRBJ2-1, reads DGGITQSPKYLFRKEGQNVTLSCEQNLNHDAMYWYRQDPGQGLRLIYYSQIVNDFQKGDIAEGYSVSREKKESFPLTVTSAQKNPTAFYLCASRPGLAGGLNEQFFGPGTRLTVL.

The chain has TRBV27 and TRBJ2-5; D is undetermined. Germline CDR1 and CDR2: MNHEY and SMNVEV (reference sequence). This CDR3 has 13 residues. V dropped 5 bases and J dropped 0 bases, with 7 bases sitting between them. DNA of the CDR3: TGTGCCAGCAGTCCAATGTACCAAGAGACCCAGTACTTC. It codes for CASSPMYQETQYF.

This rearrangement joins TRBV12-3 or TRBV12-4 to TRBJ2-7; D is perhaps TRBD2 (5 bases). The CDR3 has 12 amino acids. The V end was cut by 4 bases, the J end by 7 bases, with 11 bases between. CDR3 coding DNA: TGTGCCAGCAGTTCACAAGGAGGAGAGCAGTACTTC. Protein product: CASSSQGGEQYF.

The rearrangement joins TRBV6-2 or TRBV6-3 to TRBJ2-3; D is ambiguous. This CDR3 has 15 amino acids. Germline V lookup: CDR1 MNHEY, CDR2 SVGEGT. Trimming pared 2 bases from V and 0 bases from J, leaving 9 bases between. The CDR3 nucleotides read TGTGCCAGCAGTTACCGGCGGATTAGCACAGATACGCAGTATTTT. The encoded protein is CASSYRRISTDTQYF.

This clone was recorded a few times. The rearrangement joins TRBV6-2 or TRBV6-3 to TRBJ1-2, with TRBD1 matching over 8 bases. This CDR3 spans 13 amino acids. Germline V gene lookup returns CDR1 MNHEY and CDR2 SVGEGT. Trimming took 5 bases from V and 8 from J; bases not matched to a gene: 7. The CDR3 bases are TGTGCCAGCAGTGACCCGGACAGGGCGGGCTACACCTTC. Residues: CASSDPDRAGYTF.

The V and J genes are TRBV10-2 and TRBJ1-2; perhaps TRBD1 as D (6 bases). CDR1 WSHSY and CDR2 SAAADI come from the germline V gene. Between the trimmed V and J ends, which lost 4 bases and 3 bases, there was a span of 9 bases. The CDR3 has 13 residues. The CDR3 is CASSGAGDYGYTF. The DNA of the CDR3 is TGCGCCAGCAGTGGGGCAGGGGACTATGGCTACACCTTC.

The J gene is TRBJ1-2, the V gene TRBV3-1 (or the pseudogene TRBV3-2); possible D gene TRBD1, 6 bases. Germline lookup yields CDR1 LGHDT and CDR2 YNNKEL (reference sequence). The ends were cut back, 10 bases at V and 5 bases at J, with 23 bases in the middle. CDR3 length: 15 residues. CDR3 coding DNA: TGTGCCACCTCGACACAGGGAGGGGAAACTTATGGCTACACCTTC. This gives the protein CATSTQGGETYGYTF.

CDR3 DNA sequence: TGTGCCAGCAGCCAAGTTGCCGCAGCGGGAGGGCCTGGGGCGAGCTCCTACGAGCAGTACTTC. As protein: CASSQVAAAGGPGASSYEQYF. The chain carries TRBV3-1 (or the pseudogene TRBV3-2) and TRBJ2-7; TRBD2 matches at 10 bases. Germline V gene sequence: CDR1 LGHDT, CDR2 YNNKEL (reference sequence). The V gene end was trimmed by 1 base and the J gene end by 0 bases; junction bases not matched to a gene: 18. The CDR3 sequence is 21 residues long.

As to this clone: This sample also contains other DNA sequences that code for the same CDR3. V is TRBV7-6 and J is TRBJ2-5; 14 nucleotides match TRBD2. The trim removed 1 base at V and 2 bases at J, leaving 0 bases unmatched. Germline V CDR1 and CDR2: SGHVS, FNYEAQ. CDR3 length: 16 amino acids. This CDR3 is CASSLGLAGGQETQYF. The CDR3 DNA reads TGTGCCAGCAGCTTAGGACTAGCGGGAGGGCAAGAGACCCAGTACTTC.

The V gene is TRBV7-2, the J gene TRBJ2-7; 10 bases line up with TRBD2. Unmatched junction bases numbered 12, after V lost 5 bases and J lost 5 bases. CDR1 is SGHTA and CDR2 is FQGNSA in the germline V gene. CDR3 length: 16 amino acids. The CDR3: CASSPSGGASGDEQYF. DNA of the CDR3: TGTGCCAGCAGCCCAAGCGGGGGGGCGTCAGGTGACGAGCAGTACTTC. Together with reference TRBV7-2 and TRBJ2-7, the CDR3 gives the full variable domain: GAGVSQSPSNKVTEKGKDVELRCDPISGHTALYWYRQSLGQGLEFLIYFQGNSAPDKSGLPSDRFSAERTGGSVSTLTIQRTQQEDSAVYLCASSPSGGASGDEQYFGPGTRLTVT.

The DNA of the CDR3 is TGTGCCAGCAGTTCCATCCGAGGCCCTAATGAAAAACTGTTTTTT. It specifies CASSSIRGPNEKLFF. This chain links TRBV27 with TRBJ1-4; no clear D gene. V lost 4 bases and J lost 3, with 12 bases in between. The CDR3 covers 15 residues. CDR1 and CDR2 from the germline V gene are MNHEY and SMNVEV (reference sequence).

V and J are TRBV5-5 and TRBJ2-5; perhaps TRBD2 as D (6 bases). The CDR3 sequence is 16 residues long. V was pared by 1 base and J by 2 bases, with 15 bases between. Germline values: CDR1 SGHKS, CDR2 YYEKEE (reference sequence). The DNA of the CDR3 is TGTGCCAGCAGCTTGAATACGGGAGTCCCTCAAGAGACCCAGTACTTC. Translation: CASSLNTGVPQETQYF.

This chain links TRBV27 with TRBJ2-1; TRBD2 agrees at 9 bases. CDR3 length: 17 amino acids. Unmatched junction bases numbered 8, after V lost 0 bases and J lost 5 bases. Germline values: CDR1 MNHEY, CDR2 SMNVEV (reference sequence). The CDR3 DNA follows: TGTGCCAGCAGTTTATCGGGGGCTAGCGGGACCCACAATGAGCAGTTCTTC. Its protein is CASSLSGASGTHNEQFF.

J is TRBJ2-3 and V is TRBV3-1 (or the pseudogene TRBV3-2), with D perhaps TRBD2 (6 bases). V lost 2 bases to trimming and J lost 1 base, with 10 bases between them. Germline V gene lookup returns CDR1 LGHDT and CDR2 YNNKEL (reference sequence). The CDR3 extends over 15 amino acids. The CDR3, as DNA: TGTGCCAGCAGCCAACGCGGGGCCCGCACAGATACGCAGTATTTT. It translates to CASSQRGARTDTQYF.

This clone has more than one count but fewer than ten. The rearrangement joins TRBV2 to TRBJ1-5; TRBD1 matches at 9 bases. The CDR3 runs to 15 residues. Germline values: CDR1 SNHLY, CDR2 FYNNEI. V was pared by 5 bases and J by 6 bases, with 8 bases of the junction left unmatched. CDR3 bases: TGTGCCAGCAGTCCACCCGGACAGGGGCTTCAGCCCCAGCATTTT. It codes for CASSPPGQGLQPQHF.

The CDR3 region has the DNA TGTGCCTGGAGTGTACTGGGTCGGGGGGGCGCGGGTAGGGAGACCCAGTACTTC. This encodes CAWSVLGRGGAGRETQYF. The gene calls are TRBV30 and TRBJ2-5; 8 positions agree with TRBD2. CDR1 GTSNPN and CDR2 SVGIG come from the germline V gene (reference sequence). The CDR3 has 18 amino acids. Trimming at V came to 0 bases and at J to 5 bases, leaving 17 bases not matched to a gene.

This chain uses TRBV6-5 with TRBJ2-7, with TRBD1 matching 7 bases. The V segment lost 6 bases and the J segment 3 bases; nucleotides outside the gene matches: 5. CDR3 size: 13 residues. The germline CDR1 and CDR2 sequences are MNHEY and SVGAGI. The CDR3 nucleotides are TGTGCCAGCAGGAGCCGGGACAGCTACGAGCAGTACTTC. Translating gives CASRSRDSYEQYF.

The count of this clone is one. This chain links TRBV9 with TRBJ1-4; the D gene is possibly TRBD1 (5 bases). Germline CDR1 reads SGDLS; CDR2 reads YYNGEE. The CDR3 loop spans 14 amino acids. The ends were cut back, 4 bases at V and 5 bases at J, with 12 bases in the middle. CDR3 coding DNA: TGTGCCAGCAGCCAGGGCCCTTTCAATGAAAAACTGTTTTTT. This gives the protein CASSQGPFNEKLFF.

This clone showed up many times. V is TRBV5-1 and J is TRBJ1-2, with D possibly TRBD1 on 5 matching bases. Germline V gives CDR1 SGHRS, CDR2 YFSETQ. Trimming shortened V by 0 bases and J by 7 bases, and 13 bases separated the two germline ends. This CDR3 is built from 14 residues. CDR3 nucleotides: TGCGCCAGCAGCTTGGAGGCAGGGTCGTCTGGCTACACCTTC. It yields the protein CASSLEAGSSGYTF.

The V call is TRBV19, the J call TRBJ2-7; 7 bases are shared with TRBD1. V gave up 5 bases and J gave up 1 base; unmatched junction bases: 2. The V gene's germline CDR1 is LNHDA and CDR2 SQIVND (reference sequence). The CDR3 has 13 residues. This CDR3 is CASSADRSYEQYF. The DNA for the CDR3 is TGTGCCAGTAGTGCGGACAGGTCCTACGAGCAGTACTTC.

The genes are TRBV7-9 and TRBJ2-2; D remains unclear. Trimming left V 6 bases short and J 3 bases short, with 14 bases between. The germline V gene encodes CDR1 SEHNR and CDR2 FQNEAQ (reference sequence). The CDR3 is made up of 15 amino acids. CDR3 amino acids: CASRARRGDTGELFF. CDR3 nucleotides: TGTGCCAGCAGGGCCCGTAGAGGTGACACCGGGGAGCTGTTTTTT.

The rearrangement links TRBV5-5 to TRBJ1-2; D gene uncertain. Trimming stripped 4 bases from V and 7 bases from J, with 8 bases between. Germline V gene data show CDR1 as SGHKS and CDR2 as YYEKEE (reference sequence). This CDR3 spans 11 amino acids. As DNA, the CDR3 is TGTGCCAGCAGCGCGGCCGGTGGCTACACCTTC. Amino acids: CASSAAGGYTF. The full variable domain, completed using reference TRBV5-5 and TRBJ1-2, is DAGVTQSPTHLIKTRGQQVTLRCSPISGHKSVSWYQQVLGQGPQFIFQYYEKEERGRGNFPDRFSARQFPNYSSELNVNALLLGDSALYLCASSAAGGYTFGSGTRLTVV.

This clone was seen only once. The CDR3 DNA is TGTGCCAGCAGCCCCATGAGTTACTTGTACCAAGAGACCCAGTACTTC. It yields the protein CASSPMSYLYQETQYF. V and J are TRBV6-2 or TRBV6-3 and TRBJ2-5; the D is unclear. The germline gives CDR1 MNHEY, CDR2 SVGEGT. The CDR3 is 16 amino acids. Deletions cut 6 bases from V and 0 bases from J, with 17 bases between.

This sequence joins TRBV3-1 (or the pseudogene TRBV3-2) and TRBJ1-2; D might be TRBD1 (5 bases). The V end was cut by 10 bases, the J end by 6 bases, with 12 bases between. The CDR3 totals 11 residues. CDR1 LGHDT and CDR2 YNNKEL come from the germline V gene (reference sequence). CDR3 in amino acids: CATTGVHGYTF. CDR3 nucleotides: TGTGCCACCACGGGGGTGCATGGCTACACCTTC.

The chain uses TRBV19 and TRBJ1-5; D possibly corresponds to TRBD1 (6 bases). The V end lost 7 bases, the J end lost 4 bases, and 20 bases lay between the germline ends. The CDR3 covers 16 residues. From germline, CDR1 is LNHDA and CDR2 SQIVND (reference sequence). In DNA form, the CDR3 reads TGTGCCAGTACCAGGGGCCGGGGCAGGGAGAATCAGCCCCAGCATTTT. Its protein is CASTRGRGRENQPQHF. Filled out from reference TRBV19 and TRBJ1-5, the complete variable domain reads DGGITQSPKYLFRKEGQNVTLSCEQNLNHDAMYWYRQDPGQGLRLIYYSQIVNDFQKGDIAEGYSVSREKKESFPLTVTSAQKNPTAFYLCASTRGRGRENQPQHFGDGTRLSIL.

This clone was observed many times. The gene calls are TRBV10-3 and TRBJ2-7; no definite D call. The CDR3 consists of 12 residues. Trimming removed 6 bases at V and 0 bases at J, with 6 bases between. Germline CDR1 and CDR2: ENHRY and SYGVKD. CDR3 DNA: TGTGCCATCAGGAGGAGCTCCTACGAGCAGTACTTC. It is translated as CAIRRSSYEQYF.

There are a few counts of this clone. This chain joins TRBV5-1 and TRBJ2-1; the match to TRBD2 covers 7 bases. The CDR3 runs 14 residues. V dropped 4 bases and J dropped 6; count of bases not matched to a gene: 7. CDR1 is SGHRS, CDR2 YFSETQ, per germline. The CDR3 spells CASSLGGTGNEQFF. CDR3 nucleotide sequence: TGCGCCAGCAGCCTGGGAGGGACTGGCAATGAGCAGTTCTTC.

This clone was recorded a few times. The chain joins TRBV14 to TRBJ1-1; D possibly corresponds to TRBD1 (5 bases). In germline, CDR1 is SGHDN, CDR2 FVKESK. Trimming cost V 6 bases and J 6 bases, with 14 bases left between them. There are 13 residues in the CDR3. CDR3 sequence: CASRSGIRAEAFF. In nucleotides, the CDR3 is TGTGCCAGCAGATCAGGGATTCGGGCTGAAGCTTTCTTT.

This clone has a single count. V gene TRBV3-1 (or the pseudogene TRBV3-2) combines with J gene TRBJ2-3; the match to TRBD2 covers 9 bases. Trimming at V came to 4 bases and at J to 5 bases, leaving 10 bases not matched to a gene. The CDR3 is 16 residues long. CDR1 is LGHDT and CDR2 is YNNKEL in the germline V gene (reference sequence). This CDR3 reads CASSPGSGGLGDTQYF. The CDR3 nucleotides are TGTGCCAGCAGCCCCGGGAGCGGGGGGCTTGGAGATACGCAGTATTTT.

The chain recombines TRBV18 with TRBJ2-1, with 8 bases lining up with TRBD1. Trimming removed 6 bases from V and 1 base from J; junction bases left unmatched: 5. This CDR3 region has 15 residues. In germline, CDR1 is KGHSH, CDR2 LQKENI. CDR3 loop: CASSSGTGSYNEQFF. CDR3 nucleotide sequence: TGTGCCAGCTCGTCAGGGACAGGATCCTACAATGAGCAGTTCTTC.